What follows are 5 T cell receptor beta chains derived from one specimen sequenced in a study of shared clonotypes between healthy human individuals. Some clones are missing from TCRdb's copy, which holds only in-frame ones; the method was immunoSEQ multiplex PCR. The repertoire holds about 750,000 clones, almost 95% seen once, with about 24% in the top ten. CD45RO-negative, CCR7-selected cells formed the naive CD8 fraction, which excluded terminally differentiated effector memory CD45RA+ cells. The sample was naive CD8+ T cells sorted from blood. The receptors were sampled from a man under 40 in good health.

The rearrangement uses TRBV27 and TRBJ2-3, with 7 bases aligning to TRBD2. In germline, CDR1 is MNHEY, CDR2 SMNVEV (reference sequence). Unmatched junction bases numbered 13, after V lost 8 bases and J lost 2 bases. The CDR3 is 16 amino acids. The CDR3, as DNA: TGTGCCAGCCTCCCCTTGGGGGAGGGAACCACAGATACGCAGTATTTT. Protein: CASLPLGEGTTDTQYF.

The rearrangement uses TRBV28 and TRBJ2-6; D uncertain. The CDR3 extends over 16 amino acids. Germline-derived CDR1 and CDR2 are MDHEN and SYDVKM. V was trimmed by 6 bases and J by 0 bases, leaving 12 bases between them. Here the CDR3 reads CASRPKAFSGANVLTF. CDR3 DNA sequence: TGTGCCAGCAGGCCTAAAGCCTTCTCTGGGGCCAACGTCCTGACTTTC. The entire variable domain, with the rest obtained from reference TRBV28 and TRBJ2-6, is as follows: DVKVTQSSRYLVKRTGEKVFLECVQDMDHENMFWYRQDPGLGLRLIYFSYDVKMKEKGDIPEGYSVSREKKERFSLILESASTNQTSMYLCASRPKAFSGANVLTFGAGSRLTVL.

The chain carries TRBV7-8 and TRBJ1-1; D call uncertain. The CDR3 length is 11 residues. Germline-derived CDR1 and CDR2 are SGHVS and FQNEAQ. The V end was cut by 1 base, the J end by 6 bases, with 3 bases between. CDR3 amino acids: CASSLVSEAFF. The DNA for the CDR3 is TGTGCCAGCAGCTTAGTTTCTGAAGCTTTCTTT.

This chain links TRBV5-6 with TRBJ2-1; TRBD1 matches at 8 bases. Per germline, CDR1 SGHDT and CDR2 YYEEEE. After removal of 0 bases from V and 3 bases from J, the junction contained 5 bases not matched to a gene. This CDR3 is 16 amino acids long. As DNA, the CDR3 is TGTGCCAGCAGCTTGGAGACAGGGGTGAACTACAATGAGCAGTTCTTC. This sequence encodes CASSLETGVNYNEQFF.

The V gene is TRBV28, the J gene TRBJ2-2; D is undetermined. Germline V gene lookup returns CDR1 MDHEN and CDR2 SYDVKM. This CDR3 is built from 14 residues. V was trimmed by 8 bases and J by 4 bases, leaving 14 bases between them. The CDR3: CASAIPGLTGELFF. The CDR3 nucleotides read TGTGCCAGCGCTATTCCGGGCCTCACCGGGGAGCTGTTTTTT.